A selection of T cell receptor beta chains follows, all from one sample in a study of beta chain features in type 1 diabetes. Method: immunoSEQ multiplex PCR; TCRdb's copy keeps in-frame clones and lacks some. This table has roughly 240,000 clones, less than 30% appearing once. The sequenced sample consisted of naive CD4+ T cells from blood. The receptor set was obtained from a woman younger than 45 with type 1 diabetes. Each CDR3 is given with its conserved first and last residue. The D gene is left open where the match is weak. The size field is filled for only some rows; it gives once, few, many or a size class.

j_call: TRBJ1-1
cdr3_length: 14
d_call: NA
clone_size: few
v_call: TRBV7-9
cdr3_nt: TGTGCCAGCAGTTGGGGGGTCCTGAACACTGAAGCTTTCTTT
cdr3_aa: CASSWGVLNTEAFF

j_call: TRBJ2-3
cdr3_length: 20
d_call: TRBD2
clone_size: few
v_call: TRBV7-8
cdr3_nt: TGTGCCAGCAGCTTAGCGTTAGGGGGCCCGTCTAGCGGGAGGGCAGATACGCAGTATTTT
cdr3_aa: CASSLALGGPSSGRADTQYF

j_call: TRBJ2-1
cdr3_length: 14
d_call: TRBD2
clone_size: NA
v_call: TRBV7-3
cdr3_nt: TGTGCCAGCAGCTCTGACCTGACTAGCGGGAGTCAGTTCTTC
cdr3_aa: CASSSDLTSGSQFF

j_call: TRBJ2-7
cdr3_length: 14
d_call: TRBD1
clone_size: once
v_call: TRBV19
cdr3_nt: TGTGCCAGTAGTAGGGGACAGGGCCGGTACGAGCAGTACTTC
cdr3_aa: CASSRGQGRYEQYF

j_call: TRBJ1-1
cdr3_length: 15
d_call: NA
clone_size: NA
v_call: TRBV15
cdr3_nt: TGTGCCACCAGCAGTGATAGGGCAGGGCCCACTGAAGCTTTCTTT
cdr3_aa: CATSSDRAGPTEAFF

j_call: TRBJ2-5
cdr3_length: 14
d_call: NA
clone_size: NA
v_call: TRBV11-3
cdr3_nt: TGTGCCAGCAGCACCCGGGCTAGCATTGAGACCCAGTACTTC
cdr3_aa: CASSTRASIETQYF

j_call: TRBJ2-3
cdr3_length: 14
d_call: TRBD1
clone_size: NA
v_call: TRBV6-6
cdr3_nt: TGTGCCAGCAGTCCTGGACAGGGCGGACATACGCAGTATTTT
cdr3_aa: CASSPGQGGHTQYF

j_call: TRBJ2-7
cdr3_length: 15
d_call: TRBD2
clone_size: NA
v_call: TRBV7-3
cdr3_nt: TGTGCCAGCAGCACAGACGGGACTAGCGGCTACGAGCAGTACTTC
cdr3_aa: CASSTDGTSGYEQYF

j_call: TRBJ2-3
cdr3_length: 14
d_call: NA
clone_size: NA
v_call: TRBV15
cdr3_nt: TGTGCCACCAGCAGGGACAACAGGGCAGATACGCAGTATTTT
cdr3_aa: CATSRDNRADTQYF

j_call: TRBJ1-5
cdr3_length: 14
d_call: TRBD1
clone_size: NA
v_call: TRBV9
cdr3_nt: TGTGCCAGCAGTTCGACAGGGAGCAATCAGCCCCAGCATTTT
cdr3_aa: CASSSTGSNQPQHF

j_call: TRBJ2-1
cdr3_length: 16
d_call: TRBD2
clone_size: few
v_call: TRBV5-1
cdr3_nt: TGCGCCAGCAGCCCATCCGGGACTAGCGGGGGCAATGAGCAGTTCTTC
cdr3_aa: CASSPSGTSGGNEQFF

j_call: TRBJ2-5
cdr3_length: 14
d_call: NA
clone_size: NA
v_call: TRBV5-1
cdr3_nt: TGCGCCAGCAGCCCCACGGGGAGCCAAGAGACCCAGTACTTC
cdr3_aa: CASSPTGSQETQYF

j_call: TRBJ2-5
cdr3_length: 13
d_call: NA
clone_size: NA
v_call: TRBV2
cdr3_nt: TGTGCCAGCAGCGCCAGGGTCCGAGAGACCCAGTACTTC
cdr3_aa: CASSARVRETQYF

j_call: TRBJ2-1
cdr3_length: 17
d_call: TRBD2
clone_size: NA
v_call: TRBV4-2
cdr3_nt: TGTGCCAGCAGCCAATTTTCGGGGGGAGGATTCTACAATGAGCAGTTCTTC
cdr3_aa: CASSQFSGGGFYNEQFF

j_call: TRBJ2-1
cdr3_length: 15
d_call: NA
clone_size: few
v_call: TRBV28
cdr3_nt: TGTGCCAGCAGTCCAGAGGGGGAGGGCCACAATGAGCAGTTCTTC
cdr3_aa: CASSPEGEGHNEQFF

j_call: TRBJ1-4
cdr3_length: 13
d_call: TRBD1
clone_size: few
v_call: TRBV29-1
cdr3_nt: TGCAGCGTTGAAGCAGGGGGCGATGAAAAACTGTTTTTT
cdr3_aa: CSVEAGGDEKLFF

j_call: TRBJ1-4
cdr3_length: 12
d_call: NA
clone_size: NA
v_call: TRBV30
cdr3_nt: TGTGCCTGGGGGGGGATCGGTGAAAAACTGTTTTTT
cdr3_aa: CAWGGIGEKLFF

j_call: TRBJ2-5
cdr3_length: 13
d_call: NA
clone_size: few
v_call: TRBV5-1
cdr3_nt: TGCGCCAGCAGCTTGGGCAGGGCTGAGACCCAGTACTTC
cdr3_aa: CASSLGRAETQYF

j_call: TRBJ2-7
cdr3_length: 14
d_call: TRBD2
clone_size: few
v_call: TRBV7-2
cdr3_nt: TGTGCCAGCAGCCCTAGCGGGACTAACTACGAGCAGTACTTC
cdr3_aa: CASSPSGTNYEQYF

j_call: TRBJ2-7
cdr3_length: 15
d_call: NA
clone_size: NA
v_call: TRBV5-4
cdr3_nt: TGTGCCAGCAGACCCGACAGCGTGGGCGCCTACGAGCAGTACTTC
cdr3_aa: CASRPDSVGAYEQYF

j_call: TRBJ2-3
cdr3_length: 15
d_call: NA
clone_size: NA
v_call: TRBV7-9
cdr3_nt: TGTGCCAGCAGCTTTGCGGGACAGAGCACAGATACGCAGTATTTT
cdr3_aa: CASSFAGQSTDTQYF

j_call: TRBJ2-5
cdr3_length: 14
d_call: NA
clone_size: NA
v_call: TRBV15
cdr3_nt: TGTGCCACCAGGCTCCAGGGCCAGTGGGAGACCCAGTACTTC
cdr3_aa: CATRLQGQWETQYF

j_call: TRBJ1-4
cdr3_length: 14
d_call: NA
clone_size: few
v_call: TRBV28
cdr3_nt: TGTGCCAGCAGTTTAATACAGGCTAATGAAAAACTGTTTTTT
cdr3_aa: CASSLIQANEKLFF

j_call: TRBJ2-6
cdr3_length: 18
d_call: NA
clone_size: NA
v_call: TRBV9
cdr3_nt: TGTGCCAGCAGCGTAGAGGACAGAAAGAGCTCTGGGGCCAACGTCCTGACTTTC
cdr3_aa: CASSVEDRKSSGANVLTF

j_call: TRBJ2-5
cdr3_length: 14
d_call: TRBD1
clone_size: few
v_call: TRBV7-7
cdr3_nt: TGTGCTAGCAGCCGCTACACAGGGGAAGAGACCCAGTACTTC
cdr3_aa: CASSRYTGEETQYF

j_call: TRBJ1-2
cdr3_length: 14
d_call: TRBD1
clone_size: NA
v_call: TRBV14
cdr3_nt: TGTGCCAGCGCTTCCTCGGGACAGGGAGATGGCTACACCTTC
cdr3_aa: CASASSGQGDGYTF

j_call: TRBJ1-2
cdr3_length: 13
d_call: NA
clone_size: NA
v_call: TRBV14
cdr3_nt: TGTGCCAGCAGCCAAGGGAGGAACTATGGCTACACCTTC
cdr3_aa: CASSQGRNYGYTF

j_call: TRBJ2-1
cdr3_length: 15
d_call: TRBD2
clone_size: few
v_call: TRBV4-2
cdr3_nt: TGTGCCAGCAGCCAAGGCACTAGCGGATACAATGAGCAGTTCTTC
cdr3_aa: CASSQGTSGYNEQFF

j_call: TRBJ1-2
cdr3_length: 13
d_call: NA
clone_size: once
v_call: TRBV25-1
cdr3_nt: TGTGCCAGCAGGGTTACAGGGTCCAGTGGCTACACCTTC
cdr3_aa: CASRVTGSSGYTF

j_call: TRBJ2-3
cdr3_length: 13
d_call: TRBD2
clone_size: NA
v_call: TRBV30
cdr3_nt: TGTGCCTGGAGTCCCAGCGGGGCGGGAAGGCAGTATTTT
cdr3_aa: CAWSPSGAGRQYF

j_call: TRBJ2-3
cdr3_length: 14
d_call: NA
clone_size: NA
v_call: TRBV9
cdr3_nt: TGTGCCAGCAGCGTGAGGGAAAGCACAGATACGCAGTATTTT
cdr3_aa: CASSVRESTDTQYF

j_call: TRBJ1-1
cdr3_length: 16
d_call: TRBD1
clone_size: few
v_call: TRBV7-9
cdr3_nt: TGTGCCAGCAGCAAGGGGGCGTCAGGGCCAAACACTGAAGCTTTCTTT
cdr3_aa: CASSKGASGPNTEAFF

j_call: TRBJ1-2
cdr3_length: 15
d_call: TRBD1
clone_size: few
v_call: TRBV5-1
cdr3_nt: TGCGCCAGCAGCTTCGGACAGGGGGCTATAGGTGGCTACACCTTC
cdr3_aa: CASSFGQGAIGGYTF

j_call: TRBJ2-7
cdr3_length: 14
d_call: TRBD1
clone_size: NA
v_call: TRBV27
cdr3_nt: TGTGCCAGCAGACAGGGGGCGCTTATCTACGAGCAGTACTTC
cdr3_aa: CASRQGALIYEQYF

j_call: TRBJ2-7
cdr3_length: 17
d_call: TRBD1
clone_size: few
v_call: TRBV5-1
cdr3_nt: TGCGCCAGCAGCTTCAACTTTGGATCGGACAGGGTCTACGAGCAGTACTTC
cdr3_aa: CASSFNFGSDRVYEQYF

j_call: TRBJ1-2
cdr3_length: 11
d_call: NA
clone_size: NA
v_call: TRBV29-1
cdr3_nt: TGCAGCGTCGGAGGGACGGGCGGCTACACCTTC
cdr3_aa: CSVGGTGGYTF

j_call: TRBJ1-3
cdr3_length: 12
d_call: NA
clone_size: NA
v_call: TRBV30
cdr3_nt: TGTGCCTGGACCGGGGGAGGAAACACCATATATTTT
cdr3_aa: CAWTGGGNTIYF

j_call: TRBJ2-1
cdr3_length: 14
d_call: TRBD1
clone_size: NA
v_call: TRBV19
cdr3_nt: TGTGCCAGTCTAGACAGGGGGGGTACGGGTGAGCAGTTCTTC
cdr3_aa: CASLDRGGTGEQFF

j_call: TRBJ2-5
cdr3_length: 14
d_call: NA
clone_size: NA
v_call: TRBV9
cdr3_nt: TGTGCCAGCAGCGTGGACAGCCTCCAAGAGACCCAGTACTTC
cdr3_aa: CASSVDSLQETQYF

j_call: TRBJ2-5
cdr3_length: 15
d_call: NA
clone_size: NA
v_call: TRBV4-2
cdr3_nt: TGTGCCAGCAGACTAAAGGCGGAGCCGTGGGAGACCCAGTACTTC
cdr3_aa: CASRLKAEPWETQYF